The entry below gives a single T cell receptor beta chain sequence along with its context. This clone was detected a few times. It has no known antigen specificity. It has no much larger one-base neighbor in the sample; base qualities were not kept. TCRbeta CDR3 regions were amplified from genomic DNA by means of the immunoSEQ Assay, a bias-controlled multiplex PCR. From the authors' description of their analysis: The number of nucleated cells in each sample was estimated by amplification of reference gene primers within the assay. To quantify the absolute abundance of each unique TCRbeta CDR3 rearrangement, sequence reads were collapsed and filtered. For each sample, productive Simpson clonality was calculated as the square root of Simpson's diversity index across productive rearrangements. Not all clones reach the TCRdb copy of this immuneACCESS table, which keeps in-frame sequences only. Checked studies attribute under half of the gap to unresolved V genes and leave the rest unexplained. V and J calls and clone size are as listed in that table; D and trimming were resolved from the DNA. The sample table records 40,000 or so clones; roughly 88% of these occur just once. The ten biggest clones cover roughly 3.9% of the sample.

The cysteine opens and the phenylalanine closes a CDR3 of 15 amino acids. CDR3 DNA is the only sequence kept; it has 45 bases, read in frame from the first base. Trimming accounts for 3 bases at V and 6 bases at J, while the number of junction bases matched to no gene is 11. CDR1 DFQATT and CDR2 SNEGSKA are derived from the germline V gene (reference sequence). Collaborating institutions collected whole blood in K2EDTA tubes following their own protocols. For TCRbeta analysis, collaborators shipped samples in one of three forms: frozen whole blood, isolated PBMCs, or DNA extracted from either of those sample types. This specimen comes from a study of blood T cell repertoires in COVID-19 (dated by TCRdb to the early 2020s). Background on the whole study: Collaborator samples came from the United States, Italy and Spain and covered acute and convalescent phases of COVID-19. The prospective study material was composed of cDNA or gDNA derived from T cells, B-cell-depleted T cells, or PBMCs. The dataset comprised deeply sampled blood TCRbeta repertoires from subjects exposed to, actively infected with, or recovered from COVID-19. The repertoires were released in a freely available public database meant as a resource for research on the immune response to SARS-CoV-2. The samples were drawn from the first 160 participants of the ongoing ImmuneRACE study and from 950 to 1,500 subjects provided by 6 global collaborators. Sample metadata almost always included a de-identified subject ID, COVID-19 status, age in years and sex. Where available, HLA class I and class II types were taken from metadata supplied by the sample provider and were not determined by assay-based typing.

The study at large found these results: Clinical and demographic metadata were provided uncurated, with the amount varying by source and participant.

The source material was peripheral blood. The TCR originated in a human donor in a cohort sampled during active COVID-19. The chain couples TRBV20-1 to TRBJ1-5, with 7 bases aligning to TRBD1. Read as DNA, the sequence is TGCAGTGCTAGTGACGGGCAGGGGGAGACTCAGCCCCAGCATTTT. Its amino acids are CSASDGQGETQPQHF.